The rows below give T cell receptor beta chains drawn from one sample of a study of T cells after yellow fever vaccination. Each CDR3 protein is one row after TCRdb ran MiXCR on the 5' RACE reads. The sample carries under 700,000 distinct CDR3 sequences, roughly 17% recorded once. The specimen comprised PBMCs, sampled about 5 days after the first yellow fever vaccination. Every receptor here comes from a man aged 18-30 years who received the YFV17D yellow fever vaccine. The conserved cysteine and the conserved F or W are not part of the CDR3 here. The order of the fields is CDR3 length, J gene, V gene, CDR3 protein.

14 | TRBJ2-5 | TRBV3-1 | ASSQAGTGFIETQY
17 | TRBJ2-1 | TRBV12-3/TRBV12-4 | ASSLGRLAGGSSYNEQF
12 | TRBJ2-7 | TRBV29-1 | SVMTSGVSYEQY
13 | TRBJ2-7 | TRBV19 | ASSTRGGLSYEQY
15 | TRBJ2-3 | TRBV27 | ASSSPWTSGGGYTQY
19 | TRBJ2-1 | TRBV4-1 | ASSQFPSGHSRGASYNEQF
14 | TRBJ2-5 | TRBV5-1 | ASSRRRTGKQETQY
13 | TRBJ1-1 | TRBV5-8 | ASSTPRQGAAEAF
13 | TRBJ1-5 | TRBV4-3 | ASSRDHRAHYAQH
13 | TRBJ2-7 | TRBV21-1 | ASSKSPGLSYEQY
12 | TRBJ1-2 | TRBV9 | ASSGGQGDYGYT
13 | TRBJ1-2 | TRBV27 | ASSFSSGQGGGYT
11 | TRBJ1-1 | TRBV20-1 | SARAQLGTEAF
14 | TRBJ2-5 | TRBV7-9 | ASSQLPGTRRETQY